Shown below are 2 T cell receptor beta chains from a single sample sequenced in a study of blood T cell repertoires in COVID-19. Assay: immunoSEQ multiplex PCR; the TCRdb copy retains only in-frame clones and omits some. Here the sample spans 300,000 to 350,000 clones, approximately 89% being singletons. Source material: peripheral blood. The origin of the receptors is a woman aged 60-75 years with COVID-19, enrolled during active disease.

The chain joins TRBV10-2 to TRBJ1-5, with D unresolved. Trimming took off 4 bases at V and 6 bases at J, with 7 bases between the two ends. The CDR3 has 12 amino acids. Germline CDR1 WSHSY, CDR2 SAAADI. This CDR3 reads CASSGAGQPQHF. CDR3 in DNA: TGCGCCAGCAGTGGTGCGGGTCAGCCCCAGCATTTT.

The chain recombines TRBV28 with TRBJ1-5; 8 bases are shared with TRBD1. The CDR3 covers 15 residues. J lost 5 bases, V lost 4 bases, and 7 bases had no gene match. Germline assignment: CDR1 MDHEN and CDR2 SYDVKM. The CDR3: CASSYIGQGYQPQHF. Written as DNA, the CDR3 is TGTGCCAGCAGTTATATCGGACAGGGATATCAGCCCCAGCATTTT.